This section outlines one T cell receptor (beta chain) sequence together with its context. In the PCR, 60 Vbeta and 13 Jbeta primers were used. Only in-frame clones appear in the TCRdb table, and some are missing; sequencing was by immunoSEQ multiplex PCR. Among 130,000 to 150,000 clones listed, 73% were seen once. The CDR3 covers 13 residues. V shed 0 bases and J shed 3 bases, with 6 bases lying between them. Germline lookup yields CDR1 SGHDT and CDR2 YYEEEE. This sample stems from a study of cytomegalovirus exposure and HLA in healthy donors. The gene calls are TRBV5-6 and TRBJ1-2; D is unclear. This receptor was taken from a young woman in good health and CMV-seronegative. Specimen: PBMCs. CDR3 amino acids: CASSLATDYGYTF. CDR3 DNA sequence: TGTGCCAGCAGCTTGGCGACTGACTATGGCTACACCTTC.